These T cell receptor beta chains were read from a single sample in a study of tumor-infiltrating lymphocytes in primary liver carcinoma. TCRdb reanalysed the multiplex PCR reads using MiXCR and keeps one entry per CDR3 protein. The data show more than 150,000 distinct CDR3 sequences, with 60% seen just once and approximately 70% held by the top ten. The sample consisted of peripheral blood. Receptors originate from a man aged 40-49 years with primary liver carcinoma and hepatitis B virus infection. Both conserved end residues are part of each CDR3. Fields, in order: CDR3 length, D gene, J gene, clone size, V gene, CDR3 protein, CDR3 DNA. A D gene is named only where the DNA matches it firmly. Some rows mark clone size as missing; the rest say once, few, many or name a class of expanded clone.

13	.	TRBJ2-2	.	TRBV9	CASSVDLTGELFF	TGTGCCAGCAGCGTAGACCTCACCGGGGAGCTGTTTTTT
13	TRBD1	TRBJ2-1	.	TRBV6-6	CASRQGQANEQFF	TGTGCCAGCAGACAAGGACAGGCGAATGAGCAGTTCTTC
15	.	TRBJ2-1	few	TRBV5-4	CASSPPLRDYNEQFF	TGTGCCAGCAGCCCCCCATTGCGGGACTACAATGAGCAGTTCTTC
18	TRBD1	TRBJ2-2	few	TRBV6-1	CASSEVGRVTGWAGELFF	TGTGCCAGCAGTGAAGTCGGGCGAGTGACAGGGTGGGCCGGGGAGCTGTTTTTT
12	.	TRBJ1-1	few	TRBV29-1	CSVEFGETEAFF	TGCAGCGTTGAATTTGGGGAGACTGAAGCTTTCTTT
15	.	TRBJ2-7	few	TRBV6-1	CASIPHLGRTDEQYF	TGTGCCAGCATCCCACATCTCGGCAGGACGGACGAGCAGTACTTC
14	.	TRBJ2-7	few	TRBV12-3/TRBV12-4	CASSFHLSGYEQYF	TGTGCCAGCAGTTTCCACCTGAGCGGGTACGAGCAGTACTTC
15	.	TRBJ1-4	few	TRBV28	CASSTGQSTNEKLFF	TGTGCCAGCAGTACCGGGCAGTCAACTAATGAAAAACTGTTTTTT
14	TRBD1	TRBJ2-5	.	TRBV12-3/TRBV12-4	CASSRGQIQETQHF	TGTGCCAGCAGTAGGGGACAGATACAAGAGACCCAGCACTTC
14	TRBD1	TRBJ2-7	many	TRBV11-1	CASSFRDRDYEQYF	TGTGCCAGCAGCTTCCGGGACAGGGACTACGAGCAGTACTTC
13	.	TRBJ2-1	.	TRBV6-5	CASTSAQGGGQFF	TGTGCCAGCACCTCTGCCCAGGGTGGGGGGCAGTTCTTC
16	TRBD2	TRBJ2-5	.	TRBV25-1	CASSEFAGGTGETQYF	TGTGCCAGCAGTGAATTCGCGGGAGGAACAGGAGAGACACAGTACTTC
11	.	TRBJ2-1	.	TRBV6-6	CASNNYNEQFF	TGTGCCAGCAACAACTACAATGAGCAGTTCTTC
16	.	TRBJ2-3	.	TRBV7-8	CASSLTGKGFTDTQYF	TGTGCCAGCAGCTTAACGGGGAAAGGGTTCACAGATACGCAGTATTTT
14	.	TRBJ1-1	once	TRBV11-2	CASSLYQGWVEAFF	TGTGCCAGCAGCTTATACCAGGGGTGGGTTGAAGCTTTCTTT
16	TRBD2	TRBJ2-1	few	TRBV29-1	CSVADPTSELYNEQFF	TGCAGCGTTGCAGACCCCACTAGCGAACTATACAATGAGCAGTTCTTC
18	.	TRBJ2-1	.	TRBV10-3	CAISESGTSLSSYNEQFF	TGTGCCATCAGTGAGTCGGGTACTAGCCTCAGCTCCTACAATGAGCAGTTCTTC
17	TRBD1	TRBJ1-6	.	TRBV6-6	CASSYDRQGGYNSPLHF	TGTGCCAGCAGTTACGATCGACAGGGGGGGTATAATTCACCCCTCCACTTT
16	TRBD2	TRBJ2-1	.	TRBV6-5	CASRNPLAGGIDEQFF	TGTGCCAGCAGGAACCCACTAGCGGGGGGTATCGATGAGCAGTTCTTC
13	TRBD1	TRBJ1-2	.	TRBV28	CASRRTGGNGYTF	TGTGCCAGCAGACGGACAGGGGGCAATGGCTACACCTTC
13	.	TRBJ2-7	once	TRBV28	CASSRVDRAEQYF	TGTGCCAGCAGTCGGGTAGACCGGGCTGAGCAGTACTTC
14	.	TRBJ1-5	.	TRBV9	CASSPGTPGGPQHF	TGTGCCAGCAGCCCCGGGACCCCAGGAGGGCCCCAGCATTTT
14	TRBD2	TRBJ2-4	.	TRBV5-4	CASSQRLASDIQYF	TGTGCCAGCAGCCAACGACTAGCTAGTGACATTCAGTACTTC
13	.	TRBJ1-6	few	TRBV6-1	CASSAYRNSPLHF	TGTGCCAGCAGTGCTTACAGGAATTCACCCCTCCACTTT
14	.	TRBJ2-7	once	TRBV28	CASSFYGSSYEQYF	TGTGCCAGCAGTTTTTACGGAAGCAGCTACGAGCAGTACTTC
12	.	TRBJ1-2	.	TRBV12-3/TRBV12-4	CASSLAAYGYTF	TGTGCCAGCAGTTTAGCGGCCTATGGCTACACCTTC
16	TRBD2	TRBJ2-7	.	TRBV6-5	CASSYRTSGSGYEQYF	TGTGCCAGCAGTTACCGGACTAGCGGGAGTGGCTACGAGCAGTACTTC
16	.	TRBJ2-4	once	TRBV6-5	CASSKAGKGAKNIQYF	TGTGCCAGCAGTAAGGCAGGGAAGGGGGCCAAAAACATTCAGTACTTC
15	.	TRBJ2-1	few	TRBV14	CASTKRWESYNEQFF	TGTGCCAGCACTAAAAGGTGGGAGTCCTACAATGAGCAGTTCTTC
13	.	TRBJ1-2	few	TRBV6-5	CASTKPGDYGYTF	TGTGCCAGCACTAAACCGGGGGACTATGGCTACACCTTC
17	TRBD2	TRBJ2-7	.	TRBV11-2	CASSLPPGGRVAYEQYF	TGTGCCAGCAGCTTACCCCCGGGAGGGCGGGTGGCCTACGAGCAGTACTTC
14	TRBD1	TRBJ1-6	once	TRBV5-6	CASSRDSYNSPLLF	TGTGCCAGCAGCCGGGACAGCTATAATTCACCCCTCCTCTTT
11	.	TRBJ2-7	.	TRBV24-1	CATSDSNEQYF	TGTGCCACCAGTGATTCAAACGAGCAGTACTTC
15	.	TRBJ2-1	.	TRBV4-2	CASSQETIDWSEQFF	TGTGCCAGCAGCCAAGAAACTATTGACTGGAGTGAGCAGTTCTTC
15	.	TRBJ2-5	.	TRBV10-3	CAISESGGLGETQYF	TGTGCCATCAGTGAGTCAGGAGGATTGGGGGAGACCCAGTACTTC
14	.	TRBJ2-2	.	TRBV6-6	CASSFRTDTGELFF	TGTGCCAGCAGTTTCCGGACGGATACCGGGGAGCTGTTTTTT
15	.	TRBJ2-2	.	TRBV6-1	CGSSVGEVGTGELFF	TGTGGCAGCAGTGTTGGGGAGGTAGGCACCGGGGAGCTGTTTTTT
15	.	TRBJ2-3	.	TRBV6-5	CASSYSNGGTDTQYF	TGTGCCAGCAGTTACTCGAATGGAGGAACAGATACGCAGTATTTT
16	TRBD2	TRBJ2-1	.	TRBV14	CASSRLAGGIYNEQFF	TGTGCCAGCAGCCGACTAGCGGGAGGGATCTACAATGAGCAGTTCTTC
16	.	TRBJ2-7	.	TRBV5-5	CASSSFPRGSSYEQYF	TGTGCCAGCAGCTCATTCCCCCGGGGCTCCTCCTACGAGCAGTACTTC
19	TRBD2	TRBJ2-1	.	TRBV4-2	CASSQGETSGSFTRDGQFF	TGTGCCAGCAGCCAAGGAGAAACTAGCGGGAGTTTCACACGGGATGGGCAGTTCTTC
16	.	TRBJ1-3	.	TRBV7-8	CAGSLAAGRSGNTIYF	TGTGCCGGCAGCTTAGCAGCAGGGCGCTCTGGAAACACCATATATTTT
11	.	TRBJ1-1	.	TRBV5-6	CASNFRAEAFF	TGTGCCAGCAACTTTAGGGCTGAAGCTTTCTTT
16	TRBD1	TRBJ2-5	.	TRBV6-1	CASSEPRDRTQETQYF	TGTGCCAGCAGTGAACCAAGGGACAGGACACAAGAGACCCAGTACTTC
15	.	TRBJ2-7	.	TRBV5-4	CASSQMTGTPHEQYF	TGTGCCAGCAGTCAAATGACCGGGACCCCTCACGAGCAGTACTTC
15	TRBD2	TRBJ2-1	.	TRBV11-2	CASRGGLAGGYEQFF	TGTGCCAGCAGGGGGGGACTAGCGGGAGGGTATGAGCAGTTCTTC
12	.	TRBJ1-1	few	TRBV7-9	CASSLSQSEAFF	TGTGCCAGCAGCTTAAGCCAGTCAGAAGCTTTCTTT
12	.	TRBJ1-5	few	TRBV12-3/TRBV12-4	CASTDSNQPQHF	TGTGCCAGCACAGATAGCAATCAGCCCCAGCATTTT
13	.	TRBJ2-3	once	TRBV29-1	CSVGAWRYDTQYF	TGCAGCGTTGGGGCCTGGAGGTACGATACGCAGTATTTT
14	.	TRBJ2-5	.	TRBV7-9	CASSGGFEGETQYF	TGTGCCAGCAGCGGGGGATTCGAGGGCGAGACCCAGTACTTC
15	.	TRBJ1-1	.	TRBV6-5	CASSLDGYENTEAFF	TGTGCCAGCAGTCTCGATGGGTATGAGAACACTGAAGCTTTCTTT
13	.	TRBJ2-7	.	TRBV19	CARGGDEDYEQYF	TGTGCCAGGGGCGGCGACGAAGACTACGAGCAGTACTTC
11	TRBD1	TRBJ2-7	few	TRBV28	CASNRGNEQYF	TGTGCCAGCAACAGGGGCAACGAGCAGTACTTC
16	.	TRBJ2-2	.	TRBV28	CASRPRGPANTGELFF	TGTGCCAGCAGACCCAGGGGACCCGCGAACACCGGGGAGCTGTTTTTT
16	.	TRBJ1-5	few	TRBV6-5	CASSHTWTDSNQPQHF	TGTGCCAGCAGCCACACTTGGACGGATAGCAATCAGCCCCAGCATTTT
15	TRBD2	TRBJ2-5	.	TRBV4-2	CASSQDGGGPKTQYF	TGTGCCAGCAGCCAAGATGGCGGGGGTCCAAAGACCCAGTACTTC